Following are 9 T cell receptor beta chains from one sample sequenced in a study of T cell changes during pregnancy in multiple sclerosis. The repertoire was sequenced with immunoSEQ multiplex PCR; TCRdb's copy has only in-frame clones and lacks some. The table shows 60,000 to 75,000 clones, with about 90% occurring only once. The specimen comprised peripheral blood, sampled after pregnancy. These receptors all come from a female donor with multiple sclerosis, enrolled in a pregnancy study.

This clone was seen only a few times. This rearrangement joins TRBV6-5 to TRBJ1-3, with D tentatively TRBD1 (5 bases). V lost 5 bases to trimming and J lost 8 bases, with 19 bases between them. CDR1 is MNHEY, CDR2 SVGAGI, per germline. This CDR3 is 15 amino acids long. This chain's CDR3 is CASSARGAGRYTIYF. CDR3 coding DNA: TGTGCCAGCAGTGCCCGCGGGGCCGGGAGGTACACCATATATTTT.

The J gene is TRBJ1-1, the V gene TRBV5-3; D perhaps matches TRBD1 (6 bases). TRBV5-3 belongs to the ORF category, with a function that is uncertain. The germline V and J ends were trimmed by 4 bases and 3 bases, with 16 bases remaining between them. This CDR3 contains 15 residues. CDR3 DNA: TGTGCCAGAAGCCTTAAACAGGGTGGAGACACTGAAGCTTTCTTT. Its protein is CARSLKQGGDTEAFF.

This chain connects TRBV9 to TRBJ2-3; 7 bases line up with TRBD2. This CDR3 spans 13 amino acids. The trim removed 6 bases at V and 3 bases at J, leaving 4 bases unmatched. Per germline, CDR1 SGDLS and CDR2 YYNGEE. The CDR3 coding sequence is TGTGCCAGCACCGACGGGAGGACAGATACGCAGTATTTT. Translating it yields CASTDGRTDTQYF.

The chain joins TRBV5-1 to TRBJ1-2; 7 bases agree with TRBD1. This CDR3 is built from 14 residues. The germline V gene has CDR1 SGHRS and CDR2 YFSETQ. With 2 bases clipped from V and 3 bases from J, the junction kept 4 bases outside the gene matches. The CDR3 is CASSFVDRDYGYTF. The CDR3 DNA follows: TGCGCCAGCAGCTTTGTAGACAGGGACTATGGCTACACCTTC.

The rearrangement uses TRBV7-6 and TRBJ2-5; D gene uncertain. CDR1 SGHVS and CDR2 FNYEAQ come from the germline V gene. The V gene lost 0 bases and the J gene lost 3 bases, with 5 bases spanning the gap. This CDR3 region has 13 residues. CDR3: CASSLAREETQYF. CDR3 DNA: TGTGCCAGCAGCTTAGCGAGAGAAGAGACCCAGTACTTC.

The chain combines TRBV18 with TRBJ1-5; D remains unclear. The CDR3 runs to 14 residues. Germline CDR1 and CDR2: KGHSH and LQKENI. V shed 3 bases and J shed 7 bases, with 13 bases lying between them. This chain's CDR3 is CASSPIMGRQPQHF. The CDR3 region has the DNA TGTGCCAGCTCACCGATAATGGGGAGGCAGCCCCAGCATTTT. Combining the CDR3 with reference TRBV18 and TRBJ1-5 gives the whole variable domain NAGVMQNPRHLVRRRGQEARLRCSPMKGHSHVYWYRQLPEEGLKFMVYLQKENIIDESGMPKERFSAEFPKEGPSILRIQQVVRGDSAAYFCASSPIMGRQPQHFGDGTRLSIL.

The chain couples TRBV7-2 to TRBJ1-1, with D hard to call. Trimming removed 2 bases from V and 1 base from J, with 11 bases in between. Per germline, CDR1 SGHTA and CDR2 FQGNSA. The CDR3 runs 15 residues. CDR3 sequence reads: CASSLTFGWNTEAFF. The CDR3 coding sequence is TGTGCCAGCAGCTTAACATTCGGGTGGAACACTGAAGCTTTCTTT. Supplemented by reference TRBV7-2 and TRBJ1-1, the full variable domain reads GAGVSQSPSNKVTEKGKDVELRCDPISGHTALYWYRQSLGQGLEFLIYFQGNSAPDKSGLPSDRFSAERTGGSVSTLTIQRTQQEDSAVYLCASSLTFGWNTEAFFGQGTRLTVV.

As for this clone: Compared with germline, one end of the junction differs, possibly owing to a read error. The genes are TRBV7-7 and TRBJ2-5, with 9 bases lining up with TRBD2. The V gene's germline CDR1 is SSHAT and CDR2 FNYEAQ (reference sequence). The CDR3 totals 16 residues. CDR3 protein: CASSLNLLAGWETQYF. DNA for the CDR3: TGTGCTAGCAGCTTAAATCTGCTAGCGGGATGGGAGACCCAGTACTTC.

V and J are TRBV19 and TRBJ1-5, with D perhaps matching TRBD1 (5 bases). This CDR3 comprises 14 residues. Germline V lookup: CDR1 LNHDA, CDR2 SQIVND (reference sequence). With 4 bases removed from V and 5 bases from J, the gap between germline ends came to 12 bases. CDR3 protein: CASSTPGTDQPQHF. CDR3 DNA sequence: TGTGCCAGTAGTACCCCAGGGACTGATCAGCCCCAGCATTTT.